The 4 T cell receptor beta chains presented below share a single source sample, sequenced in a study of blood T cells in healthy people across ages. With a J-beta primer mix and a sample-barcoded 5' primer, a second PCR ran 7 to 11 cycles. TCRdb reprocessed the 5' RACE reads with MiXCR, giving one entry per CDR3 protein. The sample lists about 970,000 distinct CDR3 sequences, roughly half occurring once. What was sequenced was blood. The receptors shown here come from a woman aged 55-75 years in good health.

This rearrangement joins TRBV12-3 or TRBV12-4 to TRBJ2-2, with D perhaps TRBD2 (6 bases). Trimming took off 5 bases at V and 4 bases at J, with 20 bases between the two ends. The CDR3 has 17 residues. In DNA, the CDR3 is TGTGCCAGCAGTCCCCGAGGTTCGGGAGTGAGCACCGGGGAGCTGTTTTTT. Translation: CASSPRGSGVSTGELFF.

The rearrangement joins TRBV10-3 to TRBJ2-7; D gene unclear. This CDR3 region has 12 residues. V was trimmed by 3 bases and J by 4 bases, leaving 7 bases between them. Germline CDR1 reads ENHRY; CDR2 reads SYGVKD. The CDR3 DNA follows: TGTGCCATCAGTGACGATAGATACGAGCAGTACTTC. Protein product: CAISDDRYEQYF.

The V call is TRBV20-1, the J call TRBJ2-5; D uncertain. V was pared by 3 bases and J by 5 bases, with 16 bases between. This CDR3 is 14 amino acids long. Germline values: CDR1 DFQATT, CDR2 SNEGSKA (reference sequence). The DNA of the CDR3 is TGCAGTGCTAGGAGCAGAAACGCTGCGGAGACCCAGTACTTC. This sequence encodes CSARSRNAAETQYF.

J is TRBJ2-6 and V is TRBV28; D may be TRBD1 (6 bases). CDR3 size: 15 residues. V was shortened by 3 bases and J by 2 bases, with 8 bases between the two germline ends. CDR1 and CDR2 from the germline V gene are MDHEN and SYDVKM. CDR3 amino acids: CASSLYRAGANVLTF. The CDR3 bases are TGTGCCAGCAGTTTGTACAGGGCTGGGGCCAACGTCCTGACTTTC.